Listed below are T cell receptor beta chains from one sample, sequenced in a study of CD8+ T cells in alopecia areata. Measured with immunoSEQ multiplex PCR; TCRdb has only the in-frame clones, and not every one. The sample lists roughly 130,000 clones, 58% occurring once. The sequencing here drew on CD4+ T cells sorted from blood, taken at week 0. These receptor sequences come from a human donor with alopecia areata. The CDR3 runs from the conserved cysteine through the conserved F or W. The D gene is left open where the match is weak. Clone size is stated in some rows and not others, as once, few, many or a class when expanded.

j_call	v_call	clone_size	d_call	cdr3_nt	cdr3_aa
TRBJ2-5	TRBV7-9	NA	NA	TGTGCCAGCAGCTTAGAACAGGGGACTATTCGTGGGGAGACCCAGTACTTC	CASSLEQGTIRGETQYF
TRBJ2-5	TRBV7-9	few	NA	TGTGCCAGCAGCTTAAGCGAGACCCAGTACTTC	CASSLSETQYF
TRBJ2-1	TRBV7-6	NA	TRBD2	TGTGCCAGCAGCTTAAGTCCAGGGACTAGCGGGAGATACAATGAGCAGTTCTTC	CASSLSPGTSGRYNEQFF
TRBJ2-1	TRBV29-1	NA	TRBD2	TGCAGCGTTGTTGGACTAGCGGGATGGGAGCAGTTCTTC	CSVVGLAGWEQFF
TRBJ2-3	TRBV2	few	NA	TGTGCCACCATTTCTAGTCCGGGGAGCACAGATACGCAGTATTTT	CATISSPGSTDTQYF
TRBJ2-7	TRBV2	NA	NA	TGTGCCAGCAGTATTGAGTACGAGCAGTACTTC	CASSIEYEQYF
TRBJ2-3	TRBV5-6	NA	NA	TGTGCCAGCAGCTTGAACGGCGGGAACACAGATACGCAGTATTTT	CASSLNGGNTDTQYF
TRBJ1-6	TRBV5-1	NA	NA	TGCGCCAGCAGCGCTAGACAAATTGGCGGTTCACCCCTCCACTTT	CASSARQIGGSPLHF
TRBJ2-1	TRBV30	once	TRBD2	TGTGCCCACGTAGCGGGGCCTTACAATGAGCAGTTCTTC	CAHVAGPYNEQFF
TRBJ2-5	TRBV15	few	TRBD2	TGTGCCACCAGCAGACCAACGGGGCTAGCGGGGCTCCAAGAGACCCAGTACTTC	CATSRPTGLAGLQETQYF
TRBJ1-1	TRBV6-5	NA	NA	TGTGCCAGCACTCCCGACGGGGTCGCGACTGAAGCTTTCTTT	CASTPDGVATEAFF